The 27 T cell receptor beta chains below were found in one sample sequenced in a study of shared clonotypes between healthy human individuals (dated by TCRdb to the early 2020s). Preparation of the library involved the immunoSEQ multiplex PCR assay. TCRdb carries this immuneACCESS record with in-frame sequences only. Its versions omit some clonotypes, under half of them owing to an unresolved V gene in the studies checked, with the rest unexplained. The sample data list about 2 million clones, and about 95% of these were observed just once. The ten largest clones capture around 1.1% of the sample. CD8 naive samples consisted of CD45RO-negative cells that were positively selected for CCR7, yielding a CD45RA+CCR7+ population without TemRA cells. The sequencing input was naive CD8+ T cells sorted from blood. According to the study, the label for this sample's cell subset or site signals: CD45RA+CCR7+. The receptors were sampled from a man between 18 and 35 years old in good health.

The CDR3 coding sequence is TGTGCCAGTAGTATCGGAGGGATTGGCACAGGGCCTGAAGCTTTCTTT. Translated, it gives CASSIGGIGTGPEAFF. This chain joins TRBV19 and TRBJ1-1, with D maybe TRBD1 (6 bases). The CDR3 totals 16 residues. The V and J ends lost 3 bases and 6 bases respectively, with 20 bases between them. Germline V gives CDR1 LNHDA, CDR2 SQIVND (reference sequence).

The chain joins TRBV14 to TRBJ2-3; the match to TRBD1 covers 8 bases. The CDR3 sequence is 18 residues long. J lost 4 bases, V lost 3 bases, and 15 bases had no gene match. The germline V gene encodes CDR1 SGHDN and CDR2 FVKESK. The CDR3 sequence is CASSQVKGQGASADTQYF. In DNA form, the CDR3 reads TGTGCCAGCAGCCAGGTTAAGGGGCAGGGGGCATCCGCAGATACGCAGTATTTT.

V gene TRBV7-9 combines with J gene TRBJ2-7; either TRBD1 or TRBD2 may fit D (7 bases each). Germline V lookup: CDR1 SEHNR, CDR2 FQNEAQ (reference sequence). Trimming cost V 5 bases and J 5 bases, with 19 bases left between them. CDR3 size: 15 residues. The CDR3 region has the DNA TGTGCCAGCAGCACCCCCTTACAGGGGAGGGACGAGCAGTACTTC. Translated: CASSTPLQGRDEQYF.

V is TRBV27 and J is TRBJ2-1; 8 nucleotides line up with TRBD1. The V gene's germline CDR1 is MNHEY and CDR2 SMNVEV (reference sequence). Germline trimming cut 6 bases from V and 2 bases from J; bases unmatched to any gene: 6. The CDR3 is 15 residues long. CDR3 DNA sequence: TGTGCCAGCAGCCCGGCAGGGGGCCCCTACAATGAGCAGTTCTTC. Protein sequence: CASSPAGGPYNEQFF.

The genes are TRBV28 and TRBJ1-6; D call uncertain. The CDR3 sequence is 15 residues long. The V end lost 4 bases, the J end lost 10 bases, and 17 bases lay between the germline ends. Germline V CDR1 and CDR2: MDHEN, SYDVKM. In DNA, the CDR3 is TGTGCCAGCAGTTCTAACCCCGTAAGCGGGTCACCCCTCCACTTT. It yields the protein CASSSNPVSGSPLHF.

This clone turned up a few times. The chain combines TRBV30 with TRBJ2-5; TRBD1 is a possible D gene (6 bases). Trimming left V 4 bases short and J 5 bases short, with 14 bases between. The germline gives CDR1 GTSNPN, CDR2 SVGIG (reference sequence). The CDR3 extends over 13 amino acids. The CDR3 coding sequence is TGTGCCTGGAAAACAGGGAAGGGGGAGACCCAGTACTTC. Protein sequence: CAWKTGKGETQYF.

Details on this clone: Within the sample, other DNA sequences also encode this same CDR3. V usage is TRBV9 and J usage is TRBJ1-1; D gene unclear. The V end lost 1 base, the J end lost 1 base, and 5 bases lay between the germline ends. Germline V gene data show CDR1 as SGDLS and CDR2 as YYNGEE. CDR3 size: 13 residues. This chain's CDR3 is CASSVTENTEAFF. The CDR3 coding sequence is TGTGCCAGCAGCGTAACCGAGAACACTGAAGCTTTCTTT.

The CDR3 DNA sequence: TGTGCCAGCAGCCTCCCCGATCCAGATACGCAGTATTTT. Residues: CASSLPDPDTQYF. This chain links TRBV7-8 with TRBJ2-3; D unclear. Germline V lookup: CDR1 SGHVS, CDR2 FQNEAQ. The CDR3 consists of 13 residues. Trimming cost V 5 bases and J 4 bases, with 10 bases left between them.

The chain carries TRBV4-1 and TRBJ2-7; 12 bases map to TRBD2. This CDR3 is 18 amino acids long. The germline V gene encodes CDR1 MGHRA and CDR2 YSYEKL. Trimming cost V 4 bases and J 0 bases; bases outside gene matches: 10. The CDR3 DNA is TGCGCCAGCAGCCCCATCCTAGCGGGGGGGCCAAGCTCCTACGAGCAGTACTTC. Its protein is CASSPILAGGPSSYEQYF.

The rearrangement joins TRBV7-9 to TRBJ2-1; D is uncertain. CDR1 is SEHNR, CDR2 FQNEAQ, per germline (reference sequence). V shed 5 bases and J shed 6 bases, with 8 bases lying between them. The CDR3 contains 12 residues. The chain's CDR3 is CASSARSNEQFF. DNA of the CDR3: TGTGCCAGCAGCGCCCGATCCAATGAGCAGTTCTTC.

The rearrangement uses TRBV4-3 and TRBJ2-4; D gene unclear. The CDR3 runs to 14 residues. Trimming removed 0 bases at V and 6 bases at J, with 9 bases between. The germline V gene has CDR1 LGHNA and CDR2 YSLEER. The CDR3 sequence: CASSQDELGNIQYF. CDR3 nucleotides: TGCGCCAGCAGCCAAGATGAGCTGGGAAACATTCAGTACTTC.

A word on this clone: The same CDR3 can be traced to other DNA sequences in this sample. V is TRBV5-1 and J is TRBJ2-7; D call uncertain. Trimming removed 1 base at V and 0 bases at J, with 5 bases between. The CDR3 is 13 amino acids. The germline gives CDR1 SGHRS, CDR2 YFSETQ. The CDR3 nucleotides are TGCGCCAGCAGCTTGACAGTCTCCTACGAGCAGTACTTC. Translated, it gives CASSLTVSYEQYF.

This clone occurred once. The rearrangement joins TRBV4-1 to TRBJ2-7; tentatively, D is TRBD1 (6 bases). Germline-derived CDR1 and CDR2 are MGHRA and YSYEKL. The CDR3 loop spans 14 amino acids. V lost 2 bases and J 6 bases, leaving 14 bases between the germline ends. The CDR3 spells CASSQFTGLGEQYF. CDR3 DNA sequence: TGCGCCAGCAGCCAATTTACAGGGTTAGGCGAGCAGTACTTC.

The chain employs TRBV27 and TRBJ2-5, with D perhaps matching TRBD1 or TRBD2 (5 bases each). The V end lost 4 bases, the J end lost 4 bases, and 16 bases lay between the germline ends. Germline V gene lookup returns CDR1 MNHEY and CDR2 SMNVEV (reference sequence). The CDR3 spans 15 residues. Here the CDR3 DNA reads TGTGCCAGCAGTTATATGGCAGGGACGGTAGAGACCCAGTACTTC. Residues: CASSYMAGTVETQYF.

The chain carries TRBV10-3 and TRBJ2-2; 10 nucleotides line up with TRBD1. CDR3 length: 13 amino acids. V was clipped by 9 bases and J by 3 bases; unmatched bases: 1. Germline CDR1 ENHRY, CDR2 SYGVKD. CDR3 sequence: CAIGTGDTGELFF. In DNA, the CDR3 is TGTGCCATTGGGACAGGGGACACCGGGGAGCTGTTTTTT.

This chain uses TRBV6-5 with TRBJ2-7; D gene ambiguous. Germline CDR1 and CDR2: MNHEY and SVGAGI. V was trimmed by 0 bases and J by 7 bases, leaving 10 bases between them. This CDR3 region has 13 residues. The CDR3 nucleotides read TGTGCCAGCAGTTACTCGGGCGTATGGGAGCAGTACTTC. Translating it yields CASSYSGVWEQYF.

The chain has TRBV7-2 and TRBJ2-7, with 8 bases that match TRBD1. The V segment lost 5 bases and the J segment 2 bases; nucleotides outside the gene matches: 5. The CDR3 has 14 amino acids. CDR1 is SGHTA and CDR2 is FQGNSA in the germline V gene. In DNA form, the CDR3 reads TGTGCCAGCAGCGAAACGGGACAGGCCTACGAGCAGTACTTC. Amino acid sequence: CASSETGQAYEQYF.

The chain joins TRBV14 to TRBJ2-5; 10 bases line up with TRBD1. The CDR3 covers 16 residues. V shed 3 bases and J 5 bases; nucleotides not matched to a gene: 9. Germline V gene lookup returns CDR1 SGHDN and CDR2 FVKESK. The CDR3 sequence: CASSHSGTGADETQYF. In nucleotides, the CDR3 is TGTGCCAGCAGCCACTCCGGGACAGGGGCAGATGAGACCCAGTACTTC.

The V call is TRBV10-2, the J call TRBJ2-3; D possibly corresponds to TRBD1 (5 bases). Germline V gene data show CDR1 as WSHSY and CDR2 as SAAADI. Trimming took off 8 bases at V and 5 bases at J, with 17 bases between the two ends. The CDR3 length is 14 residues. The CDR3 DNA sequence: TGCGCCAGCCGAGACCTAGTCAGGGTAGATACGCAGTATTTT. It is translated as CASRDLVRVDTQYF.

This chain joins TRBV12-5 and TRBJ2-7, with D unresolved. The CDR3 extends over 12 amino acids. Trimming took off 1 base at V and 7 bases at J, with 8 bases between the two ends. The germline CDR1 and CDR2 sequences are LGHNT and FRNRAP. In nucleotides, the CDR3 is TGTGCTAGTGGTTTGGCCCCTTGGGAGCAGTACTTC. It yields the protein CASGLAPWEQYF.

The chain combines TRBV27 with TRBJ2-5; 7 positions match TRBD2. From germline, CDR1 is MNHEY and CDR2 SMNVEV (reference sequence). This CDR3 has 16 amino acids. V shed 4 bases and J 2 bases; nucleotides not matched to a gene: 10. Here the CDR3 DNA reads TGTGCCAGCAGTTCGCTAGCGGAGTATCCTCAAGAGACCCAGTACTTC. Residues: CASSSLAEYPQETQYF.

The chain combines TRBV5-1 with TRBJ2-2; D tentatively fits TRBD1 or TRBD2 (5 bases each). CDR3 size: 16 residues. Germline V gene sequence: CDR1 SGHRS, CDR2 YFSETQ. The V end was cut by 7 bases, the J end by 0 bases, with 16 bases between. The CDR3 protein is CASSLPGSANTGELFF. DNA of the CDR3: TGCGCCAGCTCACTACCAGGGAGCGCGAACACCGGGGAGCTGTTTTTT.

This clone was found a few times. This sample includes further DNA sequences coding for the same CDR3. The rearrangement joins TRBV7-2 to TRBJ2-7; D not resolved. V gave up 4 bases and J gave up 0 bases, with 4 bases separating them. Germline CDR1 reads SGHTA; CDR2 reads FQGNSA. The CDR3 consists of 12 residues. CDR3 nucleotides: TGTGCCAGCAGCTCCCCCTCCTACGAGCAGTACTTC. Its protein is CASSSPSYEQYF.

The V call is TRBV6-5, the J call TRBJ1-1; D ambiguous. Per the germline V gene, CDR1 is MNHEY and CDR2 is SVGAGI. The length of the CDR3 is 16 residues. Trimming took 0 bases from V and 0 from J, leaving 11 bases between them. The CDR3 sequence is CASSYSPTVMNTEAFF. CDR3 in DNA: TGTGCCAGCAGTTACTCACCGACGGTCATGAACACTGAAGCTTTCTTT.

The V call is TRBV6-6, the J call TRBJ2-1; no reliable D call. This CDR3 spans 13 amino acids. Trimming removed 1 base at V and 12 bases at J, with 13 bases between. Germline CDR1 is MNHNY and CDR2 is SVGAGI (reference sequence). The CDR3 DNA is TGTGCCAGCAGTTACTGGGGAAGGTCCTGGCAGTTCTTC. Translation gives CASSYWGRSWQFF.

In its sample, this clone was seen once. The rearrangement uses TRBV4-3 and TRBJ2-3; no definite D call. The CDR3 contains 15 residues. Germline-derived CDR1 and CDR2 are LGHNA and YSLEER. V was shortened by 2 bases and J by 0 bases, with 9 bases between the two germline ends. The CDR3 DNA reads as TGCGCCAGCAGCCAATCTTTGGATAGCACAGATACGCAGTATTTT. It yields the protein CASSQSLDSTDTQYF.

The chain links TRBV19 to TRBJ2-7; 10 bases map to TRBD2. Losses at the gene ends were 6 bases for V and 6 bases for J; bases not matched to a gene: 8. Germline V gene lookup returns CDR1 LNHDA and CDR2 SQIVND (reference sequence). The CDR3 length is 14 residues. The CDR3, as DNA: TGTGCCAGTAGGATGCTAGCGGGAGCAGGCGAGCAGTACTTC. Protein: CASRMLAGAGEQYF.